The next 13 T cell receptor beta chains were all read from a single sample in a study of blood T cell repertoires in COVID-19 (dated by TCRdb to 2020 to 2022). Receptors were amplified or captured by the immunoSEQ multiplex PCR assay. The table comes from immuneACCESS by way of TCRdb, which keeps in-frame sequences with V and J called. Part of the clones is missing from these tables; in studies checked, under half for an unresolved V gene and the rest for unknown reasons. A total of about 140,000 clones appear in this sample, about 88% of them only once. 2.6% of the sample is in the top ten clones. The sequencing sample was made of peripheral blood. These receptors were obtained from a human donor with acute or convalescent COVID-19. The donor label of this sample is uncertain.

The CDR3 coding sequence is TGCGCCAGCAGCCAAGAGAGGGTAGAATGGAAAGCTAACTATGGCTACACCTTC. Its translation is CASSQERVEWKANYGYTF. V and J are TRBV4-3 and TRBJ1-2; D not resolved. This CDR3 region has 18 residues. Deletions cut 0 bases from V and 0 bases from J, with 17 bases between. Per germline, CDR1 LGHNA and CDR2 YSLEER.

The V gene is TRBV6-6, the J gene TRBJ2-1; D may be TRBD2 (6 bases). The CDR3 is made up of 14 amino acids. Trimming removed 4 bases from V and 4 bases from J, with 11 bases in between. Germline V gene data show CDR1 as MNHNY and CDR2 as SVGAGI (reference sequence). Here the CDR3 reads CASSSLAEYNEQFF. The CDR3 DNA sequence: TGTGCCAGCAGTTCACTAGCAGAGTACAATGAGCAGTTCTTC.

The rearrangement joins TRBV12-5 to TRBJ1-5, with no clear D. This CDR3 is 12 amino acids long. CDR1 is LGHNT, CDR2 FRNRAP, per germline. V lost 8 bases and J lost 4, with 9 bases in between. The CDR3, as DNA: TGTGCTAGTAGCCCCCCGAATCAGCCCCAGCATTTT. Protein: CASSPPNQPQHF.

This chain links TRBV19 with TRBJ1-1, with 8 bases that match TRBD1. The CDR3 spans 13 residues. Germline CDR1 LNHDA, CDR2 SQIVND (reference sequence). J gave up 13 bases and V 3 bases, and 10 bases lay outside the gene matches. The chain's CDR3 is CASSIGQGGRGFF. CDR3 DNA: TGTGCCAGTAGTATCGGACAGGGAGGAAGGGGTTTCTTT. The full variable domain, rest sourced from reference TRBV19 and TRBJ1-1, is DGGITQSPKYLFRKEGQNVTLSCEQNLNHDAMYWYRQDPGQGLRLIYYSQIVNDFQKGDIAEGYSVSREKKESFPLTVTSAQKNPTAFYLCASSIGQGGRGFFGQGTRLTVV.

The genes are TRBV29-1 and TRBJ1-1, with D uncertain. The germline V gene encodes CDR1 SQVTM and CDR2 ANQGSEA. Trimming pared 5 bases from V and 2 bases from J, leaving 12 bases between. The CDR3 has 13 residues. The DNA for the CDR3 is TGCAGCGTTCGGCAACAGACCAACACTGAAGCTTTCTTT. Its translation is CSVRQQTNTEAFF.

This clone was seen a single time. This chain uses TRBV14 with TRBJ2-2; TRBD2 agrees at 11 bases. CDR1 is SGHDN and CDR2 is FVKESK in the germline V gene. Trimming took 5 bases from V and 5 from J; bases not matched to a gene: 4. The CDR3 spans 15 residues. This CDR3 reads CASSYTSGSTGELFF. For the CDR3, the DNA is TGTGCCAGCAGCTATACTAGCGGGAGTACCGGGGAGCTGTTTTTT.

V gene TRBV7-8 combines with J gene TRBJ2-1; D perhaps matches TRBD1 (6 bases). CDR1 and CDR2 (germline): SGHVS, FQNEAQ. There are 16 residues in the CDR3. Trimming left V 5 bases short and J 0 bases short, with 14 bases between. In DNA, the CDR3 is TGTGCCAGCAGCCAGGGACACCCTAGCTCCTACAATGAGCAGTTCTTC. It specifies CASSQGHPSSYNEQFF.

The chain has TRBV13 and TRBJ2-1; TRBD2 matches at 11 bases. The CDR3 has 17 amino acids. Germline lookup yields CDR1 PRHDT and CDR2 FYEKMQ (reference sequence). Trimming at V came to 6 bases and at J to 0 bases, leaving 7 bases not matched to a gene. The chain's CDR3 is CASSRLAGPSSYNEQFF. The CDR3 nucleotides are TGTGCCAGCAGTAGACTAGCGGGGCCCAGCTCCTACAATGAGCAGTTCTTC.

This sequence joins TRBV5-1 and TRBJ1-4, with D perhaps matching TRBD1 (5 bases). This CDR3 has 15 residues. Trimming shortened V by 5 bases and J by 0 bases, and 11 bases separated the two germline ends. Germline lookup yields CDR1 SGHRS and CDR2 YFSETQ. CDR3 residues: CASRWGLATNEKLFF. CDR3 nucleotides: TGCGCCAGCAGATGGGGACTTGCAACTAATGAAAAACTGTTTTTT.

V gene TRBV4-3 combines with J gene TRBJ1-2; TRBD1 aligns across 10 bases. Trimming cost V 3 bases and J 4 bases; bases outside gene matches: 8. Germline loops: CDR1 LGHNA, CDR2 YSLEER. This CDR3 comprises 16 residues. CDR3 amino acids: CASSHAGTGVRYGYTF. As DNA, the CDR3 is TGCGCCAGCAGCCATGCCGGGACAGGGGTTCGCTATGGCTACACCTTC.

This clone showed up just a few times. CDR3 sequence: CASSPPFGTGGSSTEAFF. The CDR3 DNA follows: TGTGCCAGCTCACCACCATTCGGGACAGGGGGCTCGAGTACTGAAGCTTTCTTT. The chain combines TRBV18 with TRBJ1-1, with 12 bases that match TRBD1. The ends lost 0 bases at V and 5 bases at J; junction bases unmatched: 10. CDR1 is KGHSH, CDR2 LQKENI, per germline. The CDR3 contains 18 residues.

The DNA of the CDR3 is TGCAGCGTTGAAGGGGGGCAATACTATGGCTACACCTTC. Translated, it gives CSVEGGQYYGYTF. The chain combines TRBV29-1 with TRBJ1-2; maybe TRBD1 (6 bases). Trimming left V 1 base short and J 3 bases short, with 9 bases between. The CDR3 is 13 amino acids. Germline loops: CDR1 SQVTM, CDR2 ANQGSEA.

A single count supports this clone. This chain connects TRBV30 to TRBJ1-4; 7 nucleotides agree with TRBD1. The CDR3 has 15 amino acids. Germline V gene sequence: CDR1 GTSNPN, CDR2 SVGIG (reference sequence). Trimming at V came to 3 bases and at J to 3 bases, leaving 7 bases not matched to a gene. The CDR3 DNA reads TGTGCCTGGAGCCAACGACAGGGTTCTAATGAAAAACTGTTTTTT. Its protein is CAWSQRQGSNEKLFF.